The present T cell receptor (beta chain) was sequenced within a study of blood T cells in healthy people across ages. This CDR3 region has 14 residues. Germline assignment: CDR1 SGHRS and CDR2 YFSETQ. V lost 5 bases and J lost 2, with 13 bases in between. A second PCR of 7 to 11 cycles used a sample-barcoded 5' primer and a J-beta primer mix. Using its own MiXCR run on the 5' RACE reads, TCRdb lists one record per CDR3 protein. The table includes around 1,000,000 distinct CDR3 sequences, approximately 26% detected once. The data were also submitted as part of a second study, on T cells of mothers and their children.

The source is a girl aged 2 to 9 in good health. The sample was blood. The chain joins TRBV5-1 to TRBJ2-5; D might be TRBD2 (6 bases). CDR3 nucleotides: TGCGCCAGCAGAAGTGCGGGAATACAAGAGACCCAGTACTTC. It translates to CASRSAGIQETQYF.